Below, 18 T cell receptor beta chains from the same sample are listed, as sequenced in a study of blood T cells in healthy people across ages. Through a sample-barcoded 5' primer and a J-beta primer mix, a second PCR was run for roughly 7 to 12 cycles. MiXCR, run by TCRdb on the 5' RACE reads, gives a single entry per CDR3 protein. The sample has approximately 810,000 distinct CDR3 sequences; 25% to 35% are singletons. Specimen: blood. The receptors originated from a woman older than 75 in good health.

Notes on this clonotype: Possible read error: a much larger clone is one base away. This sequence joins TRBV30 and TRBJ2-4, with 9 bases matching TRBD1. Trimming took 2 bases from V and 13 from J; bases not matched to a gene: 15. The CDR3 is made up of 15 amino acids. Germline assignment: CDR1 GTSNPN and CDR2 SVGIG (reference sequence). The CDR3 spells CAWSRRTGVWGEQYF. Here the CDR3 DNA reads TGTGCCTGGAGTAGGCGGACAGGGGTCTGGGGGGAGCAGTACTTC.

The table lists this clonotype with a count of one. One junction end does not reproduce the germline sequence, and a read error may be involved. The chain recombines TRBV27 with TRBJ2-2, with 11 nucleotides matching TRBD2. The CDR3 sequence is 17 residues long. Germline V gene lookup returns CDR1 MNHEY and CDR2 SMNVEV (reference sequence). DNA of the CDR3: TGTGCCAGCAGTACCCGGGACCGACTAGCGGGGACCGGGGAGCGGTTTTTT. Its translation: CASSTRDRLAGTGERFF.

There are many counts of this clonotype. V and J are TRBV6-2 or TRBV6-3 and TRBJ2-7, with D hard to call. Trimming took 0 bases from V and 5 from J, leaving 8 bases between them. Germline V gene lookup returns CDR1 MNHEY and CDR2 SVGEGT. This CDR3 is built from 13 residues. The CDR3 reads CASSYSVPHEQYF. CDR3 in DNA: TGTGCCAGCAGTTACTCGGTCCCGCACGAGCAGTACTTC.

The table lists this clonotype with many counts. The V and J genes are TRBV9 and TRBJ2-7; D assignment may be TRBD1 or TRBD2 (5 bases each). The V gene lost 3 bases and the J gene lost 4 bases, with 14 bases spanning the gap. The germline gives CDR1 SGDLS, CDR2 YYNGEE. CDR3 length: 14 residues. The DNA for the CDR3 is TGTGCCAGCAGCGGGGGGACCGTTGAGTACGAGCAGTACTTC. It is translated as CASSGGTVEYEQYF.

This clonotype was counted many times. V and J are TRBV28 and TRBJ2-7; TRBD2 matches at 8 bases. Losses at the gene ends were 6 bases for V and 6 bases for J; bases not matched to a gene: 10. This CDR3 is built from 14 residues. Germline V gives CDR1 MDHEN, CDR2 SYDVKM. CDR3 DNA: TGTGCCAGCAGCACCACGGGAGGGACGTCCGAGCAGTACTTC. The encoded protein is CASSTTGGTSEQYF.

A note on this clonotype: No conserved phenylalanine or tryptophan is present at the end of the CDR3, so a read error is the likely explanation. The chain employs TRBV6-2 or TRBV6-3 and TRBJ1-6, with D unresolved. Trimming removed 0 bases from V and 8 bases from J, with 17 bases in between. The CDR3 is 17 residues long. Germline V CDR1 and CDR2: MNHEY, SVGEGT. The chain's CDR3 is CASSYSTIRAEDSPLHL. CDR3 nucleotides: TGTGCCAGCAGTTACTCGACAATCCGGGCCGAGGATTCACCCCTCCACCTT.

The chain employs TRBV12-3 or TRBV12-4 and TRBJ2-2; 9 bases match TRBD1. V lost 5 bases, J lost 7 bases, and 8 bases stayed unmatched. This CDR3 region has 15 residues. CDR3 residues: CASSPRQGGSGELFF. CDR3 coding DNA: TGTGCCAGCAGTCCGAGACAGGGGGGTAGCGGGGAGCTGTTTTTT.

Note on this clonotype: It may be a read error: a sequence one base away is much more abundant. V usage is TRBV3-1 and J usage is TRBJ2-7; D is unclear. The J call could be wrong; TRBJ2-5 is a better fit for the DNA end. Germline assignment: CDR1 LGHDT and CDR2 YNNKEL (reference sequence). The CDR3 totals 15 residues. The CDR3 spells CASSSRRTLQKTQYF. CDR3 nucleotides: TGTGCCAGCAGCAGCCGTAGAACCCTCCAAAAGACCCAGTACTTC.

This clonotype came up a few times. This may come from a read error, since a much larger clone is one base off. The chain has TRBV20-1 and TRBJ2-5; 9 bases align to TRBD1. The DNA end lines up better with TRBJ2-7; the J call may be wrong. Germline values: CDR1 DFQATT, CDR2 SNEGSKA (reference sequence). CDR3 size: 14 residues. CDR3 nucleotide sequence: TGCAGTGCGAATACCCAGACAGGGGGTAGCGAGCAGTACTTC. This encodes CSANTQTGGSEQYF.

There are a few counts of this clonotype. V gene TRBV7-2 combines with J gene TRBJ2-1, with 10 bases matching TRBD2. J lost 7 bases, V lost 5 bases, and 11 bases had no gene match. Germline values: CDR1 SGHTA, CDR2 FQGNSA. This CDR3 spans 16 amino acids. CDR3 nucleotide sequence: TGTGCCAGCAGCCCTCGGGGAGCGGGGGGGAGGAATGAGCAGTTCTTC. Translation: CASSPRGAGGRNEQFF.

About this clonotype: A much larger clone differs by one base, so this may be a read error. This chain joins TRBV5-1 and TRBJ2-5; D could derive from TRBD1 or TRBD2 (6 bases each). The CDR3 has 14 residues. Looked up from germline, CDR1 is SGHRS and CDR2 is YFSETQ. The CDR3 is CVSSQGTSQETQYF. CDR3 nucleotide sequence: TGCGTCAGCAGTCAGGGGACTTCCCAAGAGACCCAGTACTTC.

The sample holds many counts of this clonotype. This sequence joins TRBV4-1 and TRBJ2-7; 7 bases fit TRBD1. Germline V gives CDR1 MGHRA, CDR2 YSYEKL. This CDR3 comprises 16 residues. V lost 4 bases, J lost 3 bases, and 12 bases stayed unmatched. CDR3 loop: CASSLQTGLTIYEQYF. CDR3 bases: TGCGCCAGCAGCCTACAGACAGGGCTCACAATCTACGAGCAGTACTTC.

V usage is TRBV5-1 and J usage is TRBJ1-5; perhaps TRBD1 as D (6 bases). CDR1 SGHRS and CDR2 YFSETQ come from the germline V gene. This CDR3 is 15 amino acids long. V was shortened by 1 base and J by 1 base, with 9 bases between the two germline ends. CDR3 residues: CASSLTGLSNQPQHF. For the CDR3, the DNA is TGCGCCAGCAGCTTGACAGGGCTGAGCAATCAGCCCCAGCATTTT.

This clonotype has a count of ten or more. This chain links TRBV10-2 with TRBJ1-6; 9 bases line up with TRBD1. This CDR3 contains 14 residues. Germline V gene sequence: CDR1 WSHSY, CDR2 SAAADI. Germline trimming cut 7 bases from V and 8 bases from J; bases unmatched to any gene: 6. In DNA, the CDR3 is TGCGCCAGCACCCTGGGACAGGGCTATTCACCCCTCCACTTT. This gives the protein CASTLGQGYSPLHF.

The chain carries TRBV6-1 and TRBJ1-1; 8 bases are a match to TRBD1. The germline V gene has CDR1 MNHNS and CDR2 SASEGT. The CDR3 runs 15 residues. J lost 2 bases, V lost 4 bases, and 6 bases had no gene match. The CDR3 protein is CASSAEGQGNTEAFF. The CDR3 DNA is TGTGCCAGCAGTGCGGAAGGACAGGGAAACACTGAAGCTTTCTTT.

This clonotype has more than one count but fewer than ten. The rearrangement joins TRBV11-2 to TRBJ1-1, with D perhaps matching TRBD1 (5 bases). The CDR3 runs 15 residues. Germline lookup yields CDR1 SGHAT and CDR2 FQNNGV. Deletions cut 4 bases from V and 0 bases from J, with 12 bases between. CDR3 DNA: TGTGCCAGCAGCTCGCATGGACAAATGAACACTGAAGCTTTCTTT. Amino acid sequence: CASSSHGQMNTEAFF.

The sample holds many counts of this clonotype. This rearrangement joins TRBV20-1 to TRBJ2-5; possibly TRBD1 for D (5 bases). V dropped 0 bases and J dropped 9 bases, with 14 bases sitting between them. Germline V gene data show CDR1 as DFQATT and CDR2 as SNEGSKA (reference sequence). The CDR3 covers 13 residues. The CDR3 region is CSARDLQGQAQYF. DNA of the CDR3: TGCAGTGCTAGAGATCTCCAGGGTCAGGCCCAGTACTTC.

Concerning this clonotype: Relative to the germline gene, one junction end is altered; a read error may explain this. V usage is TRBV20-1 and J usage is TRBJ2-5, with 10 bases that match TRBD2. The CDR3 spans 15 residues. The germline V gene encodes CDR1 DFQATT and CDR2 SNEGSKA (reference sequence). This CDR3 reads CSASKRGGKYNEQYF. CDR3 DNA: TGCAGTGCTAGCAAGCGGGGGGGTAAATACAATGAGCAGTACTTT.